This TCR beta chain was observed in a study of blood T cell repertoires in COVID-19. Study-level background: Spain, Italy and the United States supplied samples that represented acute and convalescent COVID-19. PBMCs, B-cell-depleted T cells, or T cells provided the cDNA or gDNA that made up the material.

Assay used: immunoSEQ multiplex PCR; TCRdb lists only in-frame clones, some missing. Of 200,000 to 250,000 clones in the sample, more than 70% were seen once. With V trimmed by 5 bases and J by 7 bases, 8 bases remained unmatched. The CDR3 loop spans 15 amino acids. Germline CDR1 SGHNT, CDR2 YENEEA. The V call is TRBV11-3, the J call TRBJ2-3, with 11 bases lining up with TRBD2. Material for sequencing was peripheral blood. This TCR came from a woman of 80 years or more with acute or convalescent COVID-19. The CDR3 nucleotides read TGTGCCAGCAGCCATAGCGGGGGGGCCTTAAATACGCAGTATTTT. It is translated as CASSHSGGALNTQYF.